This TCR beta chain was found in a study of shared T cell receptors in the human thymus. This clone has just a few counts. Here immunoSEQ multiplex PCR was the method, and the copy in TCRdb shows in-frame clones only, minus some. The data show some 700,000 clones, with around 87% seen just once and around 0.01% held by the top ten. The CDR3 consists of 15 residues. The junction had 9 bases not matched to a gene; V was cut back by 7 bases and J by 2 bases. Germline V gives CDR1 LNHDA, CDR2 SQIVND (reference sequence). Separately, the same data were catalogued under a study of human thymus T cells.

The chain uses TRBV19 and TRBJ2-7, with 9 bases lining up with TRBD1. This clonotype was obtained from a boy in the first two years of life with a congenital heart defect. Sequencing used thymocytes. The DNA of the CDR3 is TGTGCCAGTAAATACAGGGGGCGTCCCCCCTACGAGCAGTACTTC. It yields the protein CASKYRGRPPYEQYF.